This T cell receptor (beta chain) emerged from a study of spatial heterogeneity in lung cancer (dated by TCRdb to between 2017 and 2020). A note on the overall study: Beta-chain transcripts were consistently detected in greater numbers than alpha-chain transcripts, which likely reflects a higher abundance of beta-chain transcripts. In the raw uncorrected reads, each unique combination of TCR and UMI appeared on average more than ten times. In non-small cell lung cancer, the study made a quantitative comparison of TCR alpha and beta repertoires among multiple tumor regions, matched nontumor lung and blood. Nonsynonymous mutation counts, determined by whole-exome sequencing of tumor tissue, were related to TCR repertoire features. At surgery, both alpha and beta chains were TCR-sequenced in 200 to 250 tumor regions, approximately 64 matched nontumor lung samples and 56 PBMC samples.

The intended sense of this specimen's time point label: sample taken at primary tumor resection. The donors were more than 60 patients from the lung TRACERx cohort who had early-stage, untreated non-small cell lung cancer. Without any cell sorting, TCR sequencing was performed on whole RNA extracted either from tumor and nontumor lung tissue or from cryopreserved PBMC samples. Patients were selected for TCR sequencing only if sufficient RNA was available from at least two tumor regions. A lung pathologist reviewed the tumor and adjacent nontumor lung specimens before the specimens were selected. Libraries were made using 5' RACE. Sequenced using a NextSeq 500. The TCR library protocol attached a unique molecular identifier to each TCR cDNA molecule to allow correction of PCR and sequencing errors. The paper's data handling went like this. TCR identification, UMI-based error correction and CDR3 extraction were performed with Decombinator tools. TCRs above a frequency of 2 per 1,000, corresponding to the top 1% of the tumor frequency distribution, were defined as expanded. Renyi diversity was computed with the R vegan package after each repertoire had been subsampled 100 times to 5,000 TCRs. CDR3 similarity networks were built from amino acid triplet string-kernel similarity, connecting CDR3s with pairwise similarity above 0.82. TCRdb applied fastp at Q25 and MiXCR to the public reads, then kept only in-frame beta chains. A single entry per CDR3 protein holds the most common genes and DNA from its merged rows. The V and J calls and clone size come from TCRdb's table, not from the authors' own analysis. The sample table holds about 2,100 distinct CDR3 sequences, of which about 9% were seen once. The top ten hold 15% to 20% of the sample.

This clonotype has only a few counts. Its binding antigen is unknown. Base qualities are not provided; no much larger clone lies one nucleotide away. Study-wide findings and limitations: Confirming at a functional level the hypothesis that regional TCRs recognize regional mutations was considered to require additional single-cell paired TCR alpha and beta sequencing.

The specimen was normal lung tissue next to the tumor, collected at surgery. The TCR sequence derives from a female donor with early-stage non-small cell lung cancer.

The DNA reads as follows: TGTGCCAGCAGCCGCGCCGGGACAGATGAAGCTTTCTTT. The resulting protein is CASSRAGTDEAFF. The V and J genes are TRBV7-2 and TRBJ1-1, and 7 bases in between align with TRBD1. The CDR3 sequence holds 13 residues, the cysteine and phenylalanine included. Just the 39-base CDR3 DNA is kept, in frame starting at base 1. Per the germline V gene, SGHTA is the CDR1 and FQGNSA is the CDR2. V is cut back by 5 bases and J by 7 bases, with 7 bases in the junction unmatched.